This entry is about one TCR beta chain. With 5 bases removed from V and 3 bases from J, the gap between germline ends came to 13 bases. This CDR3 spans 15 amino acids. Germline CDR1 reads ENHRY; CDR2 reads SYGVKD. These data originate in a study of regulatory T cells in long-lasting Graves disease. The authors built TCR beta libraries using iRepertoire HTBI primers and Arm-PCR of CDR3 regions. TCRdb re-analysed the multiplex PCR reads in MiXCR, keeping a single row per CDR3 protein. The profile shows some 450,000 distinct CDR3 sequences, roughly 17% of them singletons. As for time point: newly diagnosed GD, antithyroid drugs for less than 3 months. With RNA extracted from PBMCs as input, the TCR library was made. The sample was also linked to a second study, of T cells in Graves' hyperthyroidism and ophthalmopathy.

The genes are TRBV10-3 and TRBJ1-4; D might be TRBD1 (5 bases). This TCR was sampled from a woman aged 30 to 39 with Graves disease. The source material was peripheral blood mononuclear cells (PBMCs), sampled at new diagnosis, from a patient treated with antithyroid drugs. The CDR3 region is CAISTSGRSNEKLFF. For the CDR3, the DNA is TGTGCCATCAGTACATCGGGACGGTCTAATGAAAAACTGTTTTTT.